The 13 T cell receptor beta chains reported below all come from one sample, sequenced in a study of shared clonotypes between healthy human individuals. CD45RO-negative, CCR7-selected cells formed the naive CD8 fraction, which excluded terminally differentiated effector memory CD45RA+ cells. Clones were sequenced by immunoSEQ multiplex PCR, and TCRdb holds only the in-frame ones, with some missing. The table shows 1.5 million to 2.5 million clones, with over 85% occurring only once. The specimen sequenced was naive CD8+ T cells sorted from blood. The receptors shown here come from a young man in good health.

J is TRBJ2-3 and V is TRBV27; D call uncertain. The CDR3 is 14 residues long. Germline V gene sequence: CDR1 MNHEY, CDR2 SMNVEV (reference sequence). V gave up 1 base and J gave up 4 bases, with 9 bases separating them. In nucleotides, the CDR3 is TGTGCCAGCAGTTTATTGGGCGACCCAGATACGCAGTATTTT. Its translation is CASSLLGDPDTQYF.

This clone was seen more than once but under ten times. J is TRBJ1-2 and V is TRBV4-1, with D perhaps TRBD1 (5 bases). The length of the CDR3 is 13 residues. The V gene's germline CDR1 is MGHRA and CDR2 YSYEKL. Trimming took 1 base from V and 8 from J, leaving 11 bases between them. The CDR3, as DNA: TGCGCCAGCAGCCAAGGATACGGGGACGGCTACACCTTC. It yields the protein CASSQGYGDGYTF.

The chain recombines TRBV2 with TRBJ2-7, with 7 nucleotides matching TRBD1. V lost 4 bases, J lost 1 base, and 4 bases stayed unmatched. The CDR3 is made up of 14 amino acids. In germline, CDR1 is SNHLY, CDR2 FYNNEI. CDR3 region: CASSVSGGSYEQYF. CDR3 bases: TGTGCCAGCAGTGTTTCAGGGGGATCCTACGAGCAGTACTTC.

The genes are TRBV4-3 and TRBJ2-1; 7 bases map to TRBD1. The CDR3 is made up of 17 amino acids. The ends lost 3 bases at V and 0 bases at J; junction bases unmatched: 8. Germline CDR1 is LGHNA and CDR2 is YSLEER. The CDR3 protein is CASSQQRGLTSYNEQFF. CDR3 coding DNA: TGCGCCAGCAGCCAGCAAAGGGGGCTAACCTCCTACAATGAGCAGTTCTTC.

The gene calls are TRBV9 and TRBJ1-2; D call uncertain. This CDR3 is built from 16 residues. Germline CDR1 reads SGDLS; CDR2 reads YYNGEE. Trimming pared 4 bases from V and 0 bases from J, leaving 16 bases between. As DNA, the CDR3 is TGTGCCAGCAGCCCCCCCCCAGCTGGCCCTAACTATGGCTACACCTTC. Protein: CASSPPPAGPNYGYTF.

Here the CDR3 reads CASSPSDRPHWPQHF. The CDR3 nucleotides read TGTGCCAGTAGTCCGTCGGACAGGCCCCATTGGCCCCAGCATTTT. The rearrangement joins TRBV19 to TRBJ1-5; 7 bases are a match to TRBD1. This CDR3 spans 15 amino acids. CDR1 and CDR2 from the germline V gene are LNHDA and SQIVND (reference sequence). V dropped 5 bases and J dropped 9; count of bases not matched to a gene: 13.

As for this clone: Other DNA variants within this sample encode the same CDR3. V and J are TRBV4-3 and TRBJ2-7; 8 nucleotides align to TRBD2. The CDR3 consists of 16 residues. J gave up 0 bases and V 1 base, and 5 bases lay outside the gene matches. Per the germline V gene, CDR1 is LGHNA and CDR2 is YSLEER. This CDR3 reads CASSQGSGTSSYEQYF. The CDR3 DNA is TGCGCCAGCAGCCAAGGTAGCGGGACGAGCTCCTACGAGCAGTACTTC.

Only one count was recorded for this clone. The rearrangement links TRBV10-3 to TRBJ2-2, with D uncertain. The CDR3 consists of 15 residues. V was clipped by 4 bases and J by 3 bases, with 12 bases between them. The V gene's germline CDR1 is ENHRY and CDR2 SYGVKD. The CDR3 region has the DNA TGTGCCATCAGTGTGTTCTCAGACGACACCGGGGAGCTGTTTTTT. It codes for CAISVFSDDTGELFF.

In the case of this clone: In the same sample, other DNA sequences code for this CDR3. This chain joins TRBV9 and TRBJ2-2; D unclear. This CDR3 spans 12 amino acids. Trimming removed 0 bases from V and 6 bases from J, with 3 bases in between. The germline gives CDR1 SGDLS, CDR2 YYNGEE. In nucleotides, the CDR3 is TGTGCCAGCAGCGTAGTTGCCGGGGAGCTGTTTTTT. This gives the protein CASSVVAGELFF.

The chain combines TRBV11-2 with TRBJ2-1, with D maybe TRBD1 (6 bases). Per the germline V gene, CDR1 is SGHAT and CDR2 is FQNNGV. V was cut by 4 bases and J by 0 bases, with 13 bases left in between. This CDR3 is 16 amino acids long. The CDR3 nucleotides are TGTGCCAGCAGCTCCGAGACAGGAAGCTCCTACAATGAGCAGTTCTTC. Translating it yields CASSSETGSSYNEQFF.

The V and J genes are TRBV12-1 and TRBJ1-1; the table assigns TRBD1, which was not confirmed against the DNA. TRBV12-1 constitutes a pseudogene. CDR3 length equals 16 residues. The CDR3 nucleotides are TGTGCCAGCAGCTTTACCGCATTGGGGCCAGACACTGAAGCTTTCTTT. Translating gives CASSFTALGPDTEAFF.

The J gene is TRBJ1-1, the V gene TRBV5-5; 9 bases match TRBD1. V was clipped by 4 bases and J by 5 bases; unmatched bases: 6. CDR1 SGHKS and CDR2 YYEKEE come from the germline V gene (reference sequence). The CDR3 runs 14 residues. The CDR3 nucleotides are TGTGCCAGCAGCCCGACAGGGGGAGAAACTGAAGCTTTCTTT. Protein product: CASSPTGGETEAFF.

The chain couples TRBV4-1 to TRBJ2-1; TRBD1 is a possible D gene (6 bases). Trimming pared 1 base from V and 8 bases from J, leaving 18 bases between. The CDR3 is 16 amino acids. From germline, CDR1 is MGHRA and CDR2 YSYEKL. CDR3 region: CASSQGHMNRADEQFF. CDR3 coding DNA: TGCGCCAGCAGCCAAGGCCATATGAACAGGGCAGATGAGCAGTTCTTC.